Listed below are T cell receptor beta chains from one sample, sequenced in a study of blood T cell repertoires in COVID-19. The repertoire was sequenced with immunoSEQ multiplex PCR; TCRdb's copy has only in-frame clones and lacks some. The sample shows roughly 130,000 clones, 84% of them seen only once. Sequencing was carried out using peripheral blood. Source of these receptors: a man aged 30-40 years with COVID-19, enrolled during active disease. The CDR3 runs from the conserved cysteine through the conserved F or W. D genes are given only for firm matches. The listing skips clone size in some rows; elsewhere it reads once, few, many or a size class.

v_gene: TRBV19
j_gene: TRBJ1-4
d_gene: -
abundance: -
CDR3aa: CASSTVAGEKLFF
CDR3nt: TGTGCCAGTAGTACGGTCGCGGGCGAAAAACTGTTTTTT

v_gene: TRBV28
j_gene: TRBJ1-5
d_gene: -
abundance: -
CDR3aa: CASSRTRIRVPQHF
CDR3nt: TGTGCCAGCAGCCGTACACGGATCCGGGTGCCCCAGCATTTT

v_gene: TRBV10-3
j_gene: TRBJ2-1
d_gene: -
abundance: -
CDR3aa: CAISERGGNEQFF
CDR3nt: TGTGCCATCAGTGAGAGGGGGGGAAATGAGCAGTTCTTC

v_gene: TRBV5-8
j_gene: TRBJ2-1
d_gene: TRBD2
abundance: -
CDR3aa: CASSLDGTSGSYSYNEQFF
CDR3nt: TGTGCCAGCAGCTTGGACGGGACTAGCGGGTCCTACTCCTACAATGAGCAGTTCTTC

v_gene: TRBV3-1/TRBV3-2
j_gene: TRBJ2-2
d_gene: -
abundance: few
CDR3aa: CASSQGLFTGELFF
CDR3nt: TGTGCCAGCAGCCAAGGACTTTTCACCGGGGAGCTGTTTTTT

v_gene: TRBV9
j_gene: TRBJ1-1
d_gene: -
abundance: -
CDR3aa: CASGRQEDTEAFF
CDR3nt: TGTGCCAGCGGAAGACAGGAAGACACTGAAGCTTTCTTT

v_gene: TRBV7-9
j_gene: TRBJ1-2
d_gene: -
abundance: once
CDR3aa: CASSLGQGLGGYTF
CDR3nt: TGTGCCAGCAGCCTAGGCCAGGGATTGGGTGGCTACACCTTC

v_gene: TRBV5-6
j_gene: TRBJ2-7
d_gene: TRBD2
abundance: -
CDR3aa: CASSLTGLDYEQYF
CDR3nt: TGTGCCAGCAGCTTGACAGGACTAGACTACGAGCAGTACTTC

v_gene: TRBV3-1/TRBV3-2
j_gene: TRBJ2-7
d_gene: -
abundance: once
CDR3aa: CASSQTGYEQYF
CDR3nt: TGTGCCAGCAGCCAAACTGGCTACGAGCAGTACTTC

v_gene: TRBV6-5
j_gene: TRBJ2-1
d_gene: -
abundance: few
CDR3aa: CASSYSRQVNFNEQFF
CDR3nt: TGTGCCAGCAGTTACTCCCGACAGGTAAACTTCAATGAGCAGTTCTTC

v_gene: TRBV7-9
j_gene: TRBJ1-5
d_gene: -
abundance: -
CDR3aa: CASSLEIVQGENQPQHF
CDR3nt: TGTGCCAGCAGCTTAGAAATAGTACAGGGTGAAAATCAGCCCCAGCATTTT

v_gene: TRBV7-9
j_gene: TRBJ2-1
d_gene: -
abundance: -
CDR3aa: CASSLQGDEQFF
CDR3nt: TGTGCCAGCAGCTTACAGGGCGATGAGCAGTTCTTC

v_gene: TRBV7-9
j_gene: TRBJ2-2
d_gene: -
abundance: few
CDR3aa: CASSRGNTGELFF
CDR3nt: TGTGCCAGCTCTCGGGGGAACACCGGGGAGCTGTTTTTT

v_gene: TRBV25-1
j_gene: TRBJ2-7
d_gene: TRBD1
abundance: -
CDR3aa: CASQTGEKDEQYF
CDR3nt: TGTGCCAGCCAGACAGGGGAGAAGGACGAGCAGTACTTC

v_gene: TRBV19
j_gene: TRBJ2-7
d_gene: TRBD1
abundance: -
CDR3aa: CASSGTGGYEQYF
CDR3nt: TGTGCCAGTAGCGGGACAGGGGGCTACGAGCAGTACTTC

v_gene: TRBV9
j_gene: TRBJ2-2
d_gene: TRBD2
abundance: once
CDR3aa: CASSVRSGITANTGELFF
CDR3nt: TGTGCCAGCAGCGTAAGAAGCGGGATCACCGCGAACACCGGGGAGCTGTTTTTT

v_gene: TRBV5-4
j_gene: TRBJ1-2
d_gene: TRBD1
abundance: -
CDR3aa: CASRSPGTGVGYTF
CDR3nt: TGTGCCAGCAGAAGTCCCGGGACAGGGGTTGGCTACACCTTC

v_gene: TRBV2
j_gene: TRBJ1-5
d_gene: TRBD1
abundance: -
CDR3aa: CAGTDRGSNQPQHF
CDR3nt: TGTGCCGGCACCGACAGGGGCAGCAATCAGCCCCAGCATTTT

v_gene: TRBV28
j_gene: TRBJ1-4
d_gene: TRBD1
abundance: once
CDR3aa: CASSPYRGREANEKLFF
CDR3nt: TGTGCCAGCAGTCCATACAGGGGGCGCGAAGCTAATGAAAAACTGTTTTTT

v_gene: TRBV27
j_gene: TRBJ1-3
d_gene: -
abundance: few
CDR3aa: CASGGGGFGNTIYF
CDR3nt: TGTGCCAGCGGGGGAGGGGGTTTTGGAAACACCATATATTTT

v_gene: TRBV19
j_gene: TRBJ1-2
d_gene: TRBD1
abundance: -
CDR3aa: CASNSGQTEGYTF
CDR3nt: TGTGCCAGTAATTCGGGACAGACAGAGGGCTACACCTTC

v_gene: TRBV11-3
j_gene: TRBJ2-3
d_gene: -
abundance: once
CDR3aa: CASSGSGPTTDTQYF
CDR3nt: TGTGCCAGCAGCGGAAGCGGTCCAACCACAGATACGCAGTATTTT

v_gene: TRBV28
j_gene: TRBJ1-2
d_gene: TRBD1
abundance: -
CDR3aa: CASSSVGQGQYFGYTF
CDR3nt: TGTGCCAGCAGTTCCGTAGGGCAGGGACAGTACTTTGGCTACACCTTC

v_gene: TRBV28
j_gene: TRBJ1-2
d_gene: -
abundance: -
CDR3aa: CASSFEARGYTF
CDR3nt: TGTGCCAGCAGTTTCGAGGCACGGGGGTACACCTTC

v_gene: TRBV19
j_gene: TRBJ1-4
d_gene: -
abundance: once
CDR3aa: CASSRRRGNEKLFF
CDR3nt: TGTGCCAGTAGCCGTAGGCGCGGTAATGAAAAACTGTTTTTT

v_gene: TRBV2
j_gene: TRBJ2-5
d_gene: TRBD2
abundance: -
CDR3aa: CASTPDSGGRIETQYF
CDR3nt: TGTGCCAGCACTCCGGATTCGGGCGGGAGAATAGAGACCCAGTACTTC

v_gene: TRBV10-3
j_gene: TRBJ1-1
d_gene: -
abundance: -
CDR3aa: CATTGTTEAFF
CDR3nt: TGTGCCACCACAGGGACCACTGAAGCTTTCTTT